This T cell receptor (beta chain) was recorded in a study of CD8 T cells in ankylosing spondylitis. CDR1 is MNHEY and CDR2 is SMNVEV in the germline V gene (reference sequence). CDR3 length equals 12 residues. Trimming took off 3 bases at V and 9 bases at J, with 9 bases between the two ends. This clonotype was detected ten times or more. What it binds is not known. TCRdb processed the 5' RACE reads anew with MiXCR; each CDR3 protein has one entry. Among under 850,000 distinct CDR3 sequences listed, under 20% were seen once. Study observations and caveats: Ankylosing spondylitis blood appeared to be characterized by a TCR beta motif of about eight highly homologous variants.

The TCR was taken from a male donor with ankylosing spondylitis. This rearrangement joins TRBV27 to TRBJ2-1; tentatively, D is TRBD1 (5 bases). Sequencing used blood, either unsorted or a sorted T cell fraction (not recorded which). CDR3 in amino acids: CASSFRGGEQFF. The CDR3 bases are TGTGCCAGCAGTTTTAGGGGCGGTGAGCAGTTCTTC.